Each of the 26 T cell receptor beta chains below was sequenced from the same sample in a study of T-cell memory formation after mild COVID-19. A single record per CDR3 protein comes from TCRdb applying MiXCR to the 5' RACE reads. This sample has 250,000 to 350,000 distinct CDR3 sequences, with about 16% found just once. The sample comprised PBMCs or a T cell subset sorted from them (not recorded which). The receptors come from a man between 18 and 29 years old who had mild COVID-19 (a few samples of this study predate the infection). Cell type and time point are not known.

The table lists this clonotype with many counts. This chain uses TRBV11-2 with TRBJ2-1, with 9 bases that match TRBD1. The V gene's germline CDR1 is SGHAT and CDR2 FQNNGV. V lost 5 bases, J lost 6 bases, and 2 bases stayed unmatched. There are 13 residues in the CDR3. CDR3 coding DNA: TGTGCCAGCAGCCCGACAGGGGGCAATGAGCAGTTCTTC. Its translation is CASSPTGGNEQFF.

This clonotype showed up many times. The chain couples TRBV5-1 to TRBJ1-5, with TRBD1 matching over 8 bases. With 3 bases clipped from V and 2 bases from J, the junction kept 13 bases outside the gene matches. CDR3 size: 18 residues. Germline V gene data show CDR1 as SGHRS and CDR2 as YFSETQ. CDR3 amino acids: CASSSLRGQEAGNQPQHF. CDR3 DNA: TGCGCCAGCAGCTCCCTGCGGGGACAGGAGGCGGGCAATCAGCCCCAGCATTTT.

The J gene is TRBJ2-5, the V gene TRBV28, with a tentative D call TRBD1 (5 bases). From germline, CDR1 is MDHEN and CDR2 SYDVKM. The CDR3 runs to 15 residues. With 0 bases removed from V and 1 base from J, the gap between germline ends came to 9 bases. In DNA form, the CDR3 reads TGTGCCAGCAGTTTATGGGACACCACCCAAGAGACCCAGTACTTC. Translation gives CASSLWDTTQETQYF.

To note about this clonotype: A read error may account for a junction end that differs from germline. The chain recombines TRBV6-5 with TRBJ2-2, with D possibly TRBD1 on 6 matching bases. The length of the CDR3 is 15 residues. Germline CDR1 is MNHEY and CDR2 is SVGAGI. The CDR3 region is CDSSYVAGADGELFF. The CDR3 DNA reads as TGTGACAGCAGTTACGTGGCAGGGGCAGACGGGGAGCTGTTTTTT.

This clonotype was seen a few times. This rearrangement joins TRBV12-3 or TRBV12-4 to TRBJ2-2; 7 bases match TRBD2. This CDR3 contains 16 residues. The trim removed 4 bases at V and 3 bases at J, leaving 8 bases unmatched. CDR3 DNA: TGTGCCAGCAGTTCCCCCGCGGGGGAGGACACCGGGGAGCTGTTTTTT. Translated, it gives CASSSPAGEDTGELFF.

This clonotype turned up a few times. CDR3 nucleotides: TGTGCCAGCAGCCCCCGGCGGGGGCCAAGCGGTGAGCAGTTCTTC. Translating it yields CASSPRRGPSGEQFF. V and J are TRBV7-3 and TRBJ2-1; a weak D match, TRBD2 (7 bases). V gave up 5 bases and J gave up 9 bases, with 20 bases separating them. Germline loops: CDR1 SGHTA, CDR2 FQGTGA. This CDR3 has 15 amino acids. The whole variable domain, remainder taken from reference TRBV7-3 and TRBJ2-1, is GAGVSQTPSNKVTEKGKYVELRCDPISGHTALYWYRQSLGQGPEFLIYFQGTGAADDSGLPNDRFFAVRPEGSVSTLKIQRTERGDSAVYLCASSPRRGPSGEQFFGPGTRLTVL.

The chain is built from TRBV27 and TRBJ1-2; no definite D call. The V end lost 5 bases, the J end lost 4 bases, and 11 bases lay between the germline ends. Germline lookup yields CDR1 MNHEY and CDR2 SMNVEV (reference sequence). The length of the CDR3 is 13 residues. CDR3 DNA: TGTGCCAGCAGTCCGGAGGGCTTCTATGGCTACACCTTC. It is translated as CASSPEGFYGYTF.

In its sample, this clonotype was seen a few times. CDR3 nucleotide sequence: TGCGCCAGCAGCCAAGGCTTTAGACGGTATGAAGCTTTCTTT. Translation gives CASSQGFRRYEAFF. The chain uses TRBV4-1 and TRBJ1-1; D is undetermined. The CDR3 runs 14 residues. Germline CDR1 reads MGHRA; CDR2 reads YSYEKL. With 1 base removed from V and 7 bases from J, the gap between germline ends came to 13 bases.

This sequence joins TRBV7-2 and TRBJ2-3, with 8 positions matching TRBD1. This CDR3 comprises 15 residues. Germline V CDR1 and CDR2: SGHTA, FQGNSA. V lost 5 bases to trimming and J lost 2 bases; unmatched junction nucleotides: 6. CDR3 amino acids: CASSQQGVPTDTQYF. The CDR3 region has the DNA TGTGCCAGCAGCCAACAGGGGGTCCCCACAGATACGCAGTATTTT.

CDR3 DNA sequence: TGTGCCGGGGATACGCAGTATTTT. Translation gives CAGDTQYF. The chain uses TRBV6-2 or TRBV6-3 and TRBJ2-3; no firm D call. Trimming took off 11 bases at V and 6 bases at J, with 3 bases between the two ends. This CDR3 has 8 amino acids. Germline CDR1 MNHEY, CDR2 SVGEGT.

The gene calls are TRBV7-2 and TRBJ2-3; no reliable D call. This CDR3 comprises 14 residues. Deletions cut 1 base from V and 2 bases from J, with 7 bases between. Germline lookup yields CDR1 SGHTA and CDR2 FQGNSA. DNA of the CDR3: TGTGCCAGCAGCTTAGGAATACCCACAGATACGCAGTATTTT. Translation gives CASSLGIPTDTQYF.

This clonotype was observed many times. The chain joins TRBV12-3 or TRBV12-4 to TRBJ1-2; the match to TRBD1 covers 10 bases. The CDR3 loop spans 12 amino acids. V was pared by 7 bases and J by 13 bases, with 9 bases of the junction left unmatched. The CDR3 loop is CASTLDRGSVTF. The CDR3 nucleotides read TGTGCCAGCACCCTGGACAGGGGGTCGGTCACCTTC.

The chain links TRBV7-2 to TRBJ2-3, with D maybe TRBD1 (6 bases). V was clipped by 6 bases and J by 1 base, with 17 bases between them. Per the germline V gene, CDR1 is SGHTA and CDR2 is FQGNSA. The CDR3 has 16 amino acids. CDR3 amino acids: CASREDNRERTDTQYF. CDR3 sequence (DNA): TGTGCCAGCAGGGAGGACAACAGGGAACGCACAGATACGCAGTATTTT.

In its sample, this clonotype was seen many times. The chain is built from TRBV19 and TRBJ1-2, with D hard to call. V was shortened by 6 bases and J by 7 bases, with 15 bases between the two germline ends. The CDR3 contains 13 residues. Germline loops: CDR1 LNHDA, CDR2 SQIVND (reference sequence). The chain's CDR3 is CASRRSPMAGYTF. The CDR3, as DNA: TGTGCCAGTAGAAGATCCCCGATGGCTGGCTACACCTTC.

This CDR3 reads CASSLVQGISDTQYF. CDR3 bases: TGTGCCAGCAGCTTAGTACAGGGTATCTCTGATACGCAGTATTTT. The V gene is TRBV11-2, the J gene TRBJ2-3, with a tentative D call TRBD1 (6 bases). V shed 1 base and J shed 6 bases, with 14 bases lying between them. This CDR3 comprises 15 residues. CDR1 and CDR2 (germline): SGHAT, FQNNGV.

This chain connects TRBV12-3 or TRBV12-4 to TRBJ1-6; 7 nucleotides line up with TRBD1. After removal of 5 bases from V and 10 bases from J, the junction contained 20 bases not matched to a gene. The CDR3 runs to 18 residues. The CDR3 DNA follows: TGTGCCAGCAGTCCCCATAGCAGAATTAGACAGGGTGGCTCACCCCTCCACTTT. This encodes CASSPHSRIRQGGSPLHF.

Written as DNA, the CDR3 is TGTGCCAGCAGCCTTCGGGACAGCATCTATAATTCACCCCTCCACTTT. This gives the protein CASSLRDSIYNSPLHF. The chain couples TRBV2 to TRBJ1-6; 7 bases agree with TRBD1. J gave up 3 bases and V 6 bases, and 8 bases lay outside the gene matches. The CDR3 has 16 amino acids. Germline V gives CDR1 SNHLY, CDR2 FYNNEI.

In this sample, this clonotype turned up a few times. This chain joins TRBV7-2 and TRBJ2-3; D unclear. Trimming took off 1 base at V and 4 bases at J, with 6 bases between the two ends. The CDR3 is 13 amino acids. Germline V lookup: CDR1 SGHTA, CDR2 FQGNSA. CDR3 in DNA: TGTGCCAGCAGCTTAGTTGTCCCAGATACGCAGTATTTT. Its translation: CASSLVVPDTQYF.

This clonotype was counted ten times or more. This chain uses TRBV5-1 with TRBJ2-7; perhaps TRBD1 as D (6 bases). The V and J ends lost 0 bases and 2 bases respectively, with 9 bases between them. The CDR3 is 14 residues long. CDR1 SGHRS and CDR2 YFSETQ come from the germline V gene. The CDR3 sequence: CASSLGDRPYEQYF. The CDR3 DNA follows: TGCGCCAGCAGCTTGGGTGACAGGCCCTACGAGCAGTACTTC.

The chain has TRBV4-3 and TRBJ2-7, with D uncertain. Trimming stripped 3 bases from V and 6 bases from J, with 18 bases between. Germline CDR1 is LGHNA and CDR2 is YSLEER. The CDR3 contains 15 residues. CDR3 sequence: CASSQSWGEGSEQYF. CDR3 sequence (DNA): TGCGCCAGCAGCCAGAGTTGGGGTGAAGGTTCCGAGCAGTACTTC.

This chain joins TRBV12-3 or TRBV12-4 and TRBJ1-1; no clear D gene. This CDR3 is built from 14 residues. V dropped 5 bases and J dropped 5 bases, with 15 bases sitting between them. The CDR3 DNA sequence: TGTGCCAGCAGTACCATCGCCCTATATACTGAAGCTTTCTTT. Translating it yields CASSTIALYTEAFF.

The chain couples TRBV6-6 to TRBJ1-2, with unresolved D. CDR1 is MNHNY and CDR2 is SVGAGI in the germline V gene (reference sequence). Trimming removed 2 bases from V and 4 bases from J, with 14 bases in between. The CDR3 has 15 amino acids. In DNA, the CDR3 is TGTGCCAGCAGTTACGCGACAATTGTGACCTATGGCTACACCTTC. Its protein is CASSYATIVTYGYTF.

V is TRBV7-9 and J is TRBJ2-1; 11 bases line up with TRBD2. V was clipped by 5 bases and J by 5 bases; unmatched bases: 5. Germline values: CDR1 SEHNR, CDR2 FQNEAQ (reference sequence). This CDR3 is 15 amino acids long. The CDR3 is CASSPWTSGHNEQFF. CDR3 coding DNA: TGTGCCAGCAGCCCCTGGACTAGCGGGCACAATGAGCAGTTCTTC.

This clonotype has more than one count but fewer than ten. The chain employs TRBV28 and TRBJ2-3; the D is unclear. V was cut by 3 bases and J by 0 bases, with 7 bases left in between. This CDR3 is 14 amino acids long. CDR1 is MDHEN, CDR2 SYDVKM, per germline. CDR3: CASSFVGSTDTQYF. The DNA of the CDR3 is TGTGCCAGCAGTTTTGTTGGGAGCACAGATACGCAGTATTTT. The entire variable domain, with the rest obtained from reference TRBV28 and TRBJ2-3, is as follows: DVKVTQSSRYLVKRTGEKVFLECVQDMDHENMFWYRQDPGLGLRLIYFSYDVKMKEKGDIPEGYSVSREKKERFSLILESASTNQTSMYLCASSFVGSTDTQYFGPGTRLTVL.

The gene calls are TRBV7-2 and TRBJ2-3; D is ambiguous. Trimming shortened V by 8 bases and J by 3 bases, and 15 bases separated the two germline ends. The CDR3 contains 14 residues. Looked up from germline, CDR1 is SGHTA and CDR2 is FQGNSA. CDR3 loop: CASASGSLTDTQYF. In DNA form, the CDR3 reads TGTGCCAGCGCGAGTGGTAGCTTGACAGATACGCAGTATTTT.

This clonotype has only a few counts. This sequence joins TRBV6-4 and TRBJ2-1, with D perhaps being TRBD1 or TRBD2 (6 bases each). This CDR3 comprises 13 residues. CDR1 is MRHNA, CDR2 SNTAGT, per germline. Between the trimmed V and J ends, which lost 4 bases and 8 bases, there was a span of 12 bases. In DNA form, the CDR3 reads TGTGCCAGCAGTGGGGAAGGGGGGCATGAGCAGTTCTTC. Its translation is CASSGEGGHEQFF.